Below, 21 T cell receptor beta chains from the same sample are listed, as sequenced in a study of blood T cell repertoires in COVID-19. The method was immunoSEQ multiplex PCR; TCRdb's version includes in-frame clones alone and lacks a portion of them. The sample includes under 95,000 clones, 65% to 90% of them seen just once. Material for sequencing was peripheral blood. The receptors stem from a woman of 80 years or more with acute or convalescent COVID-19.

Only one count was recorded for this clone. The rearrangement uses TRBV3-1 (or the pseudogene TRBV3-2) and TRBJ1-5, with D unresolved. Germline V gene lookup returns CDR1 LGHDT and CDR2 YNNKEL (reference sequence). V was trimmed by 0 bases and J by 5 bases, leaving 5 bases between them. The length of the CDR3 is 13 residues. The CDR3 DNA reads as TGTGCCAGCAGCCAAGATCGGGATCAGCCCCAGCATTTT. It translates to CASSQDRDQPQHF.

The rearrangement joins TRBV7-2 to TRBJ1-1, with D possibly TRBD1 on 5 matching bases. Germline V gene sequence: CDR1 SGHTA, CDR2 FQGNSA. The CDR3 extends over 13 amino acids. Deletions cut 4 bases from V and 1 base from J, with 7 bases between. The CDR3 loop reads CASSSDKNTEAFF. CDR3 DNA: TGTGCCAGCAGCTCGGACAAGAACACTGAAGCTTTCTTT.

The chain links TRBV3-1 (or the pseudogene TRBV3-2) to TRBJ1-4; D may be TRBD1 (6 bases). Germline values: CDR1 LGHDT, CDR2 YNNKEL (reference sequence). V was cut by 4 bases and J by 0 bases, with 12 bases left in between. The CDR3 spans 16 residues. Written as DNA, the CDR3 is TGTGCCAGCAGCCTAGGACAGCTCCCAACTAATGAAAAACTGTTTTTT. Amino acids: CASSLGQLPTNEKLFF.

The chain couples TRBV5-4 to TRBJ1-4, with 7 bases matching TRBD1. Germline CDR1 and CDR2: SGHNT and YYREEE (reference sequence). The length of the CDR3 is 15 residues. The ends lost 4 bases at V and 9 bases at J; junction bases unmatched: 12. The CDR3 loop is CASSPGGGYAQKLFF. In DNA, the CDR3 is TGTGCCAGCAGCCCAGGGGGAGGCTATGCGCAAAAACTGTTTTTT.

CDR3 residues: CASSSAGTRGTGELFF. The CDR3 nucleotides read TGCGCCAGCAGCTCTGCCGGGACTAGGGGTACCGGGGAGCTGTTTTTT. This chain connects TRBV5-1 to TRBJ2-2, with 8 bases identical to TRBD2. V was pared by 3 bases and J by 5 bases, with 9 bases of the junction left unmatched. CDR3 size: 16 residues. Germline V gene data show CDR1 as SGHRS and CDR2 as YFSETQ.

V usage is TRBV6-6 and J usage is TRBJ1-3; 7 bases line up with TRBD1. The germline V gene has CDR1 MNHNY and CDR2 SVGAGI (reference sequence). Trimming at V came to 7 bases and at J to 4 bases, leaving 4 bases not matched to a gene. This CDR3 region has 13 residues. CDR3 coding DNA: TGTGCCAGCAAGGGGGCTACGGGAAACACCATATATTTT. This codes for CASKGATGNTIYF.

This sequence joins TRBV2 and TRBJ1-1; 7 bases line up with TRBD1. This CDR3 has 13 residues. The trim removed 4 bases at V and 3 bases at J, leaving 2 bases unmatched. The germline V gene encodes CDR1 SNHLY and CDR2 FYNNEI. In DNA, the CDR3 is TGTGCCAGCAGTGCGACAGGGTACACTGAAGCTTTCTTT. This encodes CASSATGYTEAFF.

The chain uses TRBV10-3 and TRBJ2-7, with D possibly being TRBD1 (5 bases). Germline V CDR1 and CDR2: ENHRY, SYGVKD. Trimming removed 8 bases from V and 3 bases from J, with 8 bases in between. The CDR3 is made up of 11 amino acids. This chain's CDR3 is CAIGTGYEQYF. The CDR3 bases are TGTGCCATCGGTACAGGCTACGAGCAGTACTTC.

The CDR3 loop is CASSISRDSLKHTDTQYF. CDR3 in DNA: TGTGCCAGTAGTATTTCCCGGGACAGTCTAAAGCACACAGATACGCAGTATTTT. This chain uses TRBV19 with TRBJ2-3, with TRBD1 matching over 7 bases. V lost 3 bases and J lost 2; bases outside the gene matches: 14. The germline gives CDR1 LNHDA, CDR2 SQIVND (reference sequence). This CDR3 contains 18 residues.

This sequence joins TRBV3-1 (or the pseudogene TRBV3-2) and TRBJ1-2; 7 nucleotides line up with TRBD1. This CDR3 has 14 amino acids. Germline-derived CDR1 and CDR2 are LGHDT and YNNKEL (reference sequence). Germline trimming cut 5 bases from V and 8 bases from J; bases unmatched to any gene: 11. The CDR3 protein is CASSYTGVGGGYTF. The CDR3 coding sequence is TGTGCCAGCAGCTACACAGGGGTGGGAGGAGGCTACACCTTC.

The rearrangement links TRBV6-6 to TRBJ2-7, with 11 nucleotides matching TRBD1. The V gene's germline CDR1 is MNHNY and CDR2 SVGAGI (reference sequence). With V trimmed by 2 bases and J by 7 bases, 4 bases remained unmatched. The CDR3 has 14 residues. CDR3 nucleotides: TGTGCCAGCAGTTACGGGACAGGGGGTCGGGAGCAGTACTTC. Amino acid sequence: CASSYGTGGREQYF.

This sequence joins TRBV6-1 and TRBJ1-4; perhaps TRBD1 as D (5 bases). V dropped 0 bases and J dropped 5 bases, with 16 bases sitting between them. The CDR3 is made up of 17 amino acids. Germline loops: CDR1 MNHNS, CDR2 SASEGT. The CDR3 sequence: CASSEALGRAENEKLFF. The CDR3 nucleotides are TGTGCCAGCAGTGAAGCGCTGGGCAGGGCCGAGAATGAAAAACTGTTTTTT.

This rearrangement joins TRBV24-1 to TRBJ2-3, with 11 bases aligning to TRBD1. This CDR3 comprises 15 residues. The germline V gene encodes CDR1 KGHDR and CDR2 SFDVKD. The ends lost 5 bases at V and 4 bases at J; junction bases unmatched: 4. The chain's CDR3 is CATSGGQGGPDTQYF. In nucleotides, the CDR3 is TGTGCCACCAGTGGGGGACAGGGGGGCCCAGATACGCAGTATTTT.

V is TRBV14 and J is TRBJ2-5, with TRBD2 identical over 10 bases. The CDR3 has 15 amino acids. Trimming at V came to 4 bases and at J to 5 bases, leaving 7 bases not matched to a gene. CDR1 is SGHDN, CDR2 FVKESK, per germline. The DNA of the CDR3 is TGTGCCAGCAGCCCCGGGCTAGCGGGGGTGGAGACCCAGTACTTC. Translating it yields CASSPGLAGVETQYF.

The V call is TRBV10-3, the J call TRBJ1-4; D is undetermined. The CDR3 is 13 amino acids. V was cut by 3 bases and J by 4 bases, with 6 bases left in between. Germline V gives CDR1 ENHRY, CDR2 SYGVKD. As DNA, the CDR3 is TGTGCCATCAGTGATCCCCGTAATGAAAAACTGTTTTTT. This translates into CAISDPRNEKLFF.

This clone was seen a single time. This chain joins TRBV7-8 and TRBJ2-3; 7 bases are shared with TRBD1. This CDR3 has 15 residues. V was clipped by 1 base and J by 4 bases; unmatched bases: 5. Germline lookup yields CDR1 SGHVS and CDR2 FQNEAQ. The CDR3 DNA reads as TGTGCCAGCAGCTTAGAGGGGGCGACTTCAGATACGCAGTATTTT. Protein: CASSLEGATSDTQYF.

The rearrangement uses TRBV11-2 and TRBJ2-3; 7 bases agree with TRBD1. Germline V gene lookup returns CDR1 SGHAT and CDR2 FQNNGV. The CDR3 totals 19 residues. After removal of 3 bases from V and 0 bases from J, the junction contained 15 bases not matched to a gene. CDR3: CASSLAPSGTAFSTDTQYF. In DNA, the CDR3 is TGTGCCAGCAGCTTGGCCCCTTCCGGGACAGCCTTCAGCACAGATACGCAGTATTTT.

The V call is TRBV27, the J call TRBJ1-6; 7 positions agree with TRBD1. Germline CDR1 MNHEY, CDR2 SMNVEV (reference sequence). Trimming cost V 8 bases and J 12 bases; bases outside gene matches: 13. The CDR3 covers 14 residues. The CDR3: CASGQRGGWGPLHF. CDR3 coding DNA: TGTGCCAGCGGCCAGAGAGGGGGCTGGGGACCCCTCCACTTT.

The chain employs TRBV19 and TRBJ1-1; 7 bases are shared with TRBD1. CDR1 and CDR2 (germline): LNHDA, SQIVND (reference sequence). J was trimmed by 0 bases and V by 6 bases; bases with no gene match: 7. The CDR3 is made up of 15 amino acids. CDR3 residues: CASRVGTVMNTEAFF. The CDR3 region has the DNA TGTGCCAGTAGAGTCGGGACAGTTATGAACACTGAAGCTTTCTTT.

The gene calls are TRBV11-3 and TRBJ2-1, with 10 bases fitting TRBD1. The CDR3 loop spans 15 amino acids. Germline loops: CDR1 SGHNT, CDR2 YENEEA. The J segment lost 2 bases and the V segment lost 6 bases, leaving 4 bases of the junction unmatched. CDR3 region: CASSVGTGAYNEQFF. CDR3 bases: TGTGCCAGCAGTGTCGGGACAGGGGCCTACAATGAGCAGTTCTTC.

This chain connects TRBV3-1 (or the pseudogene TRBV3-2) to TRBJ1-2, with D tentatively TRBD1 (6 bases). The CDR3 has 13 amino acids. Germline V gives CDR1 LGHDT, CDR2 YNNKEL (reference sequence). Trimming removed 2 bases from V and 4 bases from J, with 8 bases in between. This CDR3 reads CASSQRTAYGYTF. DNA of the CDR3: TGTGCCAGCAGCCAACGGACAGCCTATGGCTACACCTTC.